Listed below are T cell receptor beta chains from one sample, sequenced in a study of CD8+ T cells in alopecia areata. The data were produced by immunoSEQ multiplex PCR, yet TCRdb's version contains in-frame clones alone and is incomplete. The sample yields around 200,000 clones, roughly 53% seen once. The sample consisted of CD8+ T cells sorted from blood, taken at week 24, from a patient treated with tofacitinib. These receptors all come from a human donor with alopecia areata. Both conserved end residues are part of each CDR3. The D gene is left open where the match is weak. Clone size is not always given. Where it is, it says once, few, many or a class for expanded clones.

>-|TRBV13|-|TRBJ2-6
TGTGCCAGCAGCTTTGGAGGGTCTGGGGCCAACGTCCTGACTTTC
CASSFGGSGANVLTF
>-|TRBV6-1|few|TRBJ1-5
TGTGCCAGCAGTGACGCGGGCGGTGGGCAGCCCCAGCATTTT
CASSDAGGGQPQHF
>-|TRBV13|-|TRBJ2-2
TGTGCCAGCAGCTGGAACACCGGGGAGCTGTTTTTT
CASSWNTGELFF
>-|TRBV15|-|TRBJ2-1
TGTGCCACCAGCCCTCGACCCGGGACAAAAGCACATGAGCAGTTCTTC
CATSPRPGTKAHEQFF
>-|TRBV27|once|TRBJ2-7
TGTGCCAGCAGCCGGGGACCCACCTACGAGCAGTACTTC
CASSRGPTYEQYF
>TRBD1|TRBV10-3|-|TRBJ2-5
TGTGCCATCAGGGGGGACAGGCGGCAAGAGACCCAGTACTTC
CAIRGDRRQETQYF
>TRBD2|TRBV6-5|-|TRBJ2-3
TGTGCCAGCAGAGCGGGGGGTGATACGCAGTATTTT
CASRAGGDTQYF
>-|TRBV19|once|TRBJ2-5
TGTGCCAGCCAGGGTTACGACCCGCGACGACCCGAGTGGGAGACCCAGTACTTC
CASQGYDPRRPEWETQYF
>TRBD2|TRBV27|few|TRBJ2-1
TGTGCCAGCAGACTGGGAGGGTCGGTCAATGAGCAGTTCTTC
CASRLGGSVNEQFF
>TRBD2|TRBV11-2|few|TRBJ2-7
TGTGCCAGCAGCATCGGGGGGGCCAGCGAGCAGTACTTC
CASSIGGASEQYF
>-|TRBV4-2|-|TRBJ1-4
TGTGCCAGCAGCCAAGATCGGGGTAATGAAAAACTGTTTTTT
CASSQDRGNEKLFF
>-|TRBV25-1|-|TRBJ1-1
TGTGCCAGCAGTGATATAGGGTTCACTGAAGCTTTCTTT
CASSDIGFTEAFF
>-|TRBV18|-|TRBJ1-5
TGTGCCAGCTCACCCCGACGGGGGGAAGATCAGCCCCAGCATTTT
CASSPRRGEDQPQHF
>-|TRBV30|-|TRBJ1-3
TGTGCCTGGAGCCCCCCGGACAGTGGATCCTCTGGAAACACCATATATTTT
CAWSPPDSGSSGNTIYF
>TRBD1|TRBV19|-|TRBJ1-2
TGTGCCAGTAGTATAAAGGGGGCGCTGAACTATGGCTACACCTTC
CASSIKGALNYGYTF
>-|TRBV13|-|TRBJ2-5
TGTGCCAGCAGTCCGAGACCAGAGACCCAGTACTTC
CASSPRPETQYF
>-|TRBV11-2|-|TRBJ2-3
TGTGCCAGCAGCCAAATAGGGGGGCCCACAGATACGCAGTATTTT
CASSQIGGPTDTQYF
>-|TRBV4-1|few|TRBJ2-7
TGCGCCAGCAGACAAGAGGGGTTCGGCGCCTACGAGCAGTACTTC
CASRQEGFGAYEQYF
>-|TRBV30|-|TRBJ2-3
TGTGCCTGGAGTGTAGACCGAGATACGCAGTATTTT
CAWSVDRDTQYF
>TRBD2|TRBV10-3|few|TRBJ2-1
TGTGCCTCTAGCGGGGGGGCCAATGAGCAGTTCTTC
CASSGGANEQFF
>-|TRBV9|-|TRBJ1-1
TGTGCCAGCAGCGTAGAGGGGGAGACTGAAGCTTTCTTT
CASSVEGETEAFF
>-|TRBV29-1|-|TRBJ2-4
TGCAGCGTTGAGGGTGGAGAAGGGAACATTCAGTACTTC
CSVEGGEGNIQYF
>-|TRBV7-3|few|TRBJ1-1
TGTGCCAGCAGCTTCCAGGGTAAGACTGAAGCTTTCTTT
CASSFQGKTEAFF
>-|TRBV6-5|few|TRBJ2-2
TGTGCCAGCACTAACGGGCCGTACATCACCGGGGAGCTGTTTTTT
CASTNGPYITGELFF
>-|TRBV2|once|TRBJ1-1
TGTGCCAGCAGCGATGGAGGGGGGCACACTGAAGCTTTCTTT
CASSDGGGHTEAFF
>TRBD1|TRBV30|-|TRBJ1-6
TGTGCCTGGAGCCCGGCGGACAGGAGCGGAGGGGCACCCCTCCACTTT
CAWSPADRSGGAPLHF
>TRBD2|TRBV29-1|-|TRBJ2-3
TGCAGCGTCACAAAGCGGGGCTACACAGATACGCAGTATTTT
CSVTKRGYTDTQYF
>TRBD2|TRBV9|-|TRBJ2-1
TGTGCCAGCAGCGTGCGGGGGGCCTACAATGAGCAGTTCTTC
CASSVRGAYNEQFF
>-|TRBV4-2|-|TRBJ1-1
TGTGCCAGCAGCCTCCCAAACGGGGTGACTGAAGCTTTCTTT
CASSLPNGVTEAFF
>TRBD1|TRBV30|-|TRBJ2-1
TGTGCCTGGAGTTACAGGGGGAATGAGCAGTTCTTC
CAWSYRGNEQFF
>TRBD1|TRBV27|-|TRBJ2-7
TGTGCCAGCAGCCCTACGTTCCGGGACAGGACCTTCTACGAGCAGTACTTC
CASSPTFRDRTFYEQYF
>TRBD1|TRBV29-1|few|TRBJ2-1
TGCAGCGTTGAAGATCGGATCCGGGACAGGGGTTGTGAGCAGTTCTTC
CSVEDRIRDRGCEQFF
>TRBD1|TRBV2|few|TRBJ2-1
TGTGCCAGTGGGACAGGGGGCCTGGAACTGTTCTTC
CASGTGGLELFF
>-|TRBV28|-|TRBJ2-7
TGTGCCAGCAGTTTAGTGGGGGGCACCTACGAGCAGTACTTC
CASSLVGGTYEQYF
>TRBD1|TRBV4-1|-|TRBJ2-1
TGCGCCAGCAGCCACGGACAGGTATACAATGAGCAGTTCTTC
CASSHGQVYNEQFF
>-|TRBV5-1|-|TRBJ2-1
TGCGCCAGCAGCTTGTCGCGAAGTGAGCAGTTCTTC
CASSLSRSEQFF
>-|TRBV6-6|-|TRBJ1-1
TGTGCCAGCAGCCCAGACCTGGAAGGAGCTTTCTTT
CASSPDLEGAFF
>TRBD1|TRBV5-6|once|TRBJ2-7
TGTGCCAGCAGCCCGGGACAGTCCTACGAGCAGTACTTC
CASSPGQSYEQYF
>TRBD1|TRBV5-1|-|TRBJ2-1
TGCGCCAGCAGAACTGACAGGGGGTTTTTGAATGAGCAGTTCTTC
CASRTDRGFLNEQFF
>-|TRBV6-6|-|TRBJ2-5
TGTGCCAGCAGCCCACGAAACTTAGGAGAGACCCAGTACTTC
CASSPRNLGETQYF
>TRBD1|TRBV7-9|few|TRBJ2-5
TGTGCCAGCAGGGGACAACGACAGGGGGCGGATGAGACCCAGTACTTC
CASRGQRQGADETQYF
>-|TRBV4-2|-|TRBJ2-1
TGTGCCAGCAGCCAAGAGCGCTACCCCTTAGAGCAGTTCTTC
CASSQERYPLEQFF
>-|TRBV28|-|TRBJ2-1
TGTGCCAGCAGTTTAATTTGGTACAATGAGCAGTTCTTC
CASSLIWYNEQFF
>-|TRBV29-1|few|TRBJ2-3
TGCAGCGTGACACCCGTGGACACCTTTACGATCACAGATACGCAGTATTTT
CSVTPVDTFTITDTQYF
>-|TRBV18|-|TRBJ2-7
TGTGCCAGCTCATCCAACTCCTACGAGCAGTACTTC
CASSSNSYEQYF
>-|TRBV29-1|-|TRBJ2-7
TGCAGCGTTGAATCGGACGGCGAGCAGTACTTC
CSVESDGEQYF
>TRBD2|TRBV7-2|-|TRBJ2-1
TGTGCCAGCAGCTTGAGCGGGGCCTCCTACAATGAGCAGTTCTTC
CASSLSGASYNEQFF
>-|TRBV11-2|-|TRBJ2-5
TGTGCCAGCAGCATCGGGGACGATCCTTCAGAGACCCAGTACTTC
CASSIGDDPSETQYF
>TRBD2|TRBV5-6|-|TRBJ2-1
TGTGCCAGCAGCATAGCGGGGGGCTCCTACAATGAGCAGTTCTTC
CASSIAGGSYNEQFF
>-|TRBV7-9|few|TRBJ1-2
TGTGCCAGCAGCAAGGGACCTGACAATGGCTACACCTTC
CASSKGPDNGYTF
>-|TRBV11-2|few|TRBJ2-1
TGTGCCAGCAGCCCCGGGGGCCTGAGCTCCTACAATGAGCAGTTCTTC
CASSPGGLSSYNEQFF